This TCR beta chain appears in the sequencing data of a study of blood T cell repertoires in COVID-19. For the study at large: Sample material is recorded as cDNA or gDNA derived from T cells, B-cell-depleted T cells, or PBMCs.

Clones were read by immunoSEQ multiplex PCR, and TCRdb kept only the in-frame ones, dropping some. The table shows over 250,000 clones, with around 89% occurring only once. Adults between about 18 and 89 years of age took part from 20 to 25 US areas. Clinical history reported by participants formed the basis on which cohorts were assigned. Two negative PCRs, clearance, or symptom resolution characterized the recovered Cohort 3 donors. The CDR3 consists of 19 residues. V lost 4 bases and J lost 0; bases outside the gene matches: 15. Germline-derived CDR1 and CDR2 are SGHTS and YDEGEE. The chain carries TRBV5-8 and TRBJ1-3; 8 nucleotides agree with TRBD1. The sequence was collected from a middle-aged man who had recovered from COVID-19. The sequencing input was PBMCs or T cells enriched from blood (not recorded which). CDR3 in amino acids: CASSTGTGTNKTSGNTIYF. The CDR3 DNA follows: TGTGCCAGCAGCACCGGGACAGGAACCAACAAAACCTCTGGAAACACCATATATTTT.